A single sample is the source of the 6 T cell receptor beta chains below, sequenced in a study of OX40 agonist ivuxolimab in advanced cancers. Using immunoSEQ multiplex PCR, the repertoire was profiled, and TCRdb retains in-frame clones only, with some absent. The profile shows roughly 80,000 clones, 90% of them singletons. The sequenced sample was CD4+ or CD8+ T cells sorted from blood, obtained in a trial of the OX40 agonist ivuxolimab. These TCRs come from an adult with an advanced solid tumor such as melanoma, head and neck, liver or kidney cancer.

The count of this clone is one. The J gene is TRBJ1-6, the V gene TRBV6-8; D perhaps matches TRBD1 (5 bases). Trimming shortened V by 0 bases and J by 6 bases, and 27 bases separated the two germline ends. Germline-derived CDR1 and CDR2 are MNHGY and SAAAGT. This CDR3 is built from 21 residues. The CDR3 here is CASSYSLRRTIHRPSNSPLHF. The CDR3 bases are TGTGCCAGCAGTTACTCTTTACGCCGGACAATTCATCGTCCCAGTAATTCACCCCTCCACTTT.

The rearrangement links TRBV2 to TRBJ2-5; D remains unclear. The CDR3 loop spans 13 amino acids. With 4 bases removed from V and 4 bases from J, the gap between germline ends came to 10 bases. The V gene's germline CDR1 is SNHLY and CDR2 FYNNEI. The CDR3, as DNA: TGTGCCAGCAGTGTCCGGCCCGGAGAGACCCAGTACTTC. Its protein product is CASSVRPGETQYF.

This chain links TRBV19 with TRBJ2-5; no firm D call. The germline CDR1 and CDR2 sequences are LNHDA and SQIVND (reference sequence). This CDR3 region has 11 residues. V was cut by 6 bases and J by 5 bases, with 7 bases left in between. CDR3 loop: CASRVGETQYF. In DNA, the CDR3 is TGTGCCAGTAGGGTTGGGGAGACCCAGTACTTC.

Here the CDR3 DNA reads TGTGCCAGCAGTAGCACCGGGACAGCTAATGAAAAACTGTTTTTT. It is translated as CASSSTGTANEKLFF. The chain employs TRBV28 and TRBJ1-4; 7 bases agree with TRBD1. Germline CDR1 reads MDHEN; CDR2 reads SYDVKM. Losses at the gene ends were 5 bases for V and 3 bases for J; bases not matched to a gene: 6. This CDR3 contains 15 residues.

The J gene is TRBJ2-1, the V gene TRBV18; 13 bases map to TRBD2. The J segment lost 8 bases and the V segment lost 3 bases, leaving 7 bases of the junction unmatched. CDR3 length: 16 residues. Germline V gene sequence: CDR1 KGHSH, CDR2 LQKENI. CDR3 in DNA: TGTGCCAGCTCACCTAAACTAGCGGGAGGGCGAGATGAGCAGTTCTTC. Translating gives CASSPKLAGGRDEQFF.

This chain uses TRBV7-9 with TRBJ2-4; D perhaps matches TRBD1 (5 bases). The CDR3 is 15 residues long. Trimming removed 1 base from V and 0 bases from J, with 7 bases in between. Germline assignment: CDR1 SEHNR and CDR2 FQNEAQ (reference sequence). The CDR3 reads CASSLVQGAKNIQYF. The CDR3 DNA is TGTGCCAGCAGCTTAGTCCAGGGAGCCAAAAACATTCAGTACTTC.